Below are 30 T cell receptor beta chains sequenced from a single sample in a study of cytomegalovirus exposure and HLA in healthy donors. Some clones are missing from TCRdb's copy, which holds only in-frame ones; the method was immunoSEQ multiplex PCR. This table holds around 62,000 clones, 85% to 90% found once. Sequencing was done on a sample of PBMCs. All receptors derive from a woman between 18 and 29 years old in good health and CMV-seronegative.

The gene calls are TRBV14 and TRBJ1-1; D ambiguous. From germline, CDR1 is SGHDN and CDR2 FVKESK. Trimming removed 0 bases from V and 5 bases from J, with 10 bases in between. CDR3 length equals 14 residues. The CDR3 DNA follows: TGTGCCAGCAGCCAAGAGGGAGGGATTACTGAAGCTTTCTTT. This gives the protein CASSQEGGITEAFF. Full variable domain (missing parts from reference TRBV14 and TRBJ1-1): EAGVTQFPSHSVIEKGQTVTLRCDPISGHDNLYWYRRVMGKEIKFLLHFVKESKQDESGMPNNRFLAERTGGTYSTLKVQPAELEDSGVYFCASSQEGGITEAFFGQGTRLTVV.

This chain uses TRBV25-1 with TRBJ1-5; 9 bases match TRBD1. With V trimmed by 2 bases and J by 6 bases, 5 bases remained unmatched. There are 15 residues in the CDR3. The germline V gene encodes CDR1 MGHDK and CDR2 SYGVNS. The CDR3 coding sequence is TGTGCCAGCAGTGAAGCCGGGACAGGGTCTCAGCCCCAGCATTTT. Its protein is CASSEAGTGSQPQHF.

The CDR3 DNA reads TGTTCAGTTAGCGGGAGCTACAATGAGCAGTTCTTC. It yields the protein CSVSGSYNEQFF. The chain recombines TRBV28 with TRBJ2-1, with 9 bases that match TRBD2. This CDR3 has 12 residues. CDR1 and CDR2 from the germline V gene are MDHEN and SYDVKM. Combining the CDR3 with reference TRBV28 and TRBJ2-1 gives the whole variable domain DVKVTQSSRYLVKRTGEKVFLECVQDMDHENMFWYRQDPGLGLRLIYFSYDVKMKEKGDIPEGYSVSREKKERFSLILESASTNQTSMYLCSVSGSYNEQFFGPGTRLTVL.

The V gene is TRBV5-6, the J gene TRBJ1-1; possible D gene TRBD1, 6 bases. Germline CDR1 reads SGHDT; CDR2 reads YYEEEE. The germline V and J ends were trimmed by 2 bases and 1 base, with 12 bases remaining between them. The CDR3 has 15 residues. CDR3 in amino acids: CASSFLRGRNTEAFF. For the CDR3, the DNA is TGTGCCAGCAGCTTCCTCAGGGGTCGGAACACTGAAGCTTTCTTT.

The CDR3 nucleotides are TGTGCCAGCAGTCTACTAGCGGGAACGGACATTCAGTACTTC. Encoded protein: CASSLLAGTDIQYF. This rearrangement joins TRBV27 to TRBJ2-4; 10 positions match TRBD2. The J segment lost 8 bases and the V segment lost 5 bases, leaving 6 bases of the junction unmatched. Germline CDR1 MNHEY, CDR2 SMNVEV (reference sequence). This CDR3 has 14 residues.

The rearrangement links TRBV27 to TRBJ2-7; 11 bases align to TRBD1. This CDR3 is built from 16 residues. V shed 4 bases, J shed 4 bases, and the junction held 9 bases outside the gene matches. From germline, CDR1 is MNHEY and CDR2 SMNVEV (reference sequence). The CDR3 DNA follows: TGTGCCAGCAGTTCCCCAGGGACAGGGGGGGTTTACGAGCAGTACTTC. This gives the protein CASSSPGTGGVYEQYF.

This clone was observed once. The chain carries TRBV21-1 and TRBJ1-2; the D segment call TRBD1 is taken from the table without a DNA check. TRBV21-1 is an annotated pseudogene. The length of the CDR3 is 16 residues. CDR3 sequence (DNA): TGTGCCAGCATAACACCACAGCCCCAAATCGACTATGGCTACACCTTC. This gives the protein CASITPQPQIDYGYTF.

The chain couples TRBV25-1 to TRBJ2-2; possible D gene TRBD2, 6 bases. CDR1 is MGHDK, CDR2 SYGVNS, per germline. The V gene lost 7 bases and the J gene lost 2 bases, with 20 bases spanning the gap. The CDR3 has 17 amino acids. The CDR3 DNA sequence: TGTGCCAGCACCCCCCCTTACGGGAGAGGTAACACCGGGGAGCTGTTTTTT. It translates to CASTPPYGRGNTGELFF.

The V gene is TRBV7-2, the J gene TRBJ1-5; 11 bases agree with TRBD1. This CDR3 is built from 16 residues. Per the germline V gene, CDR1 is SGHTA and CDR2 is FQGNSA. V was pared by 1 base and J by 7 bases, with 6 bases of the junction left unmatched. The CDR3 bases are TGTGCCAGCAGCTTAGGTAGGGGACAGGGGGTCCAGCCCCAGCATTTT. It encodes CASSLGRGQGVQPQHF.

The chain combines TRBV5-1 with TRBJ2-7; weak D call: TRBD1 (5 bases). V was clipped by 3 bases and J by 2 bases, with 12 bases between them. This CDR3 spans 14 amino acids. Germline CDR1 reads SGHRS; CDR2 reads YFSETQ. The DNA for the CDR3 is TGCGCCAGCAGCTCACAGGTTATCCCCTACGAGCAGTACTTC. It is translated as CASSSQVIPYEQYF.

This clone was counted a few times. This chain uses TRBV7-6 with TRBJ2-7; D gene ambiguous. V was trimmed by 6 bases and J by 6 bases, leaving 15 bases between them. The CDR3 is 13 residues long. Germline V gene sequence: CDR1 SGHVS, CDR2 FNYEAQ. The CDR3 protein is CASSLSPLFEQYF. The CDR3, as DNA: TGTGCCAGCAGTCTGAGTCCTCTCTTCGAGCAGTACTTC.

The V gene is TRBV5-4, the J gene TRBJ1-2; D is unclear. The V and J ends lost 0 bases and 3 bases respectively, with 9 bases between them. In germline, CDR1 is SGHNT, CDR2 YYREEE (reference sequence). CDR3 length equals 14 residues. As DNA, the CDR3 is TGTGCCAGCAGCTTGGTATCCTCTCACTATGGCTACACCTTC. Encoded protein: CASSLVSSHYGYTF.

The V and J genes are TRBV2 and TRBJ2-7; 13 nucleotides line up with TRBD2. Losses at the gene ends were 6 bases for V and 6 bases for J; bases not matched to a gene: 11. CDR3 length equals 16 residues. Per germline, CDR1 SNHLY and CDR2 FYNNEI. The CDR3 region is CASRSLWTSGSSEQYF. CDR3 sequence (DNA): TGTGCCAGCAGATCCCTTTGGACTAGCGGGAGCTCCGAGCAGTACTTC. Together with reference TRBV2 and TRBJ2-7, the CDR3 gives the full variable domain: EPEVTQTPSHQVTQMGQEVILRCVPISNHLYFYWYRQILGQKVEFLVSFYNNEISEKSEIFDDQFSVERPDGSNFTLKIRSTKLEDSAMYFCASRSLWTSGSSEQYFGPGTRLTVT.

The chain has TRBV19 and TRBJ1-5; 7 bases match TRBD1. Per the germline V gene, CDR1 is LNHDA and CDR2 is SQIVND (reference sequence). This CDR3 has 18 residues. The V segment lost 6 bases and the J segment 0 bases; nucleotides outside the gene matches: 14. CDR3 nucleotides: TGTGCCAGTAGCCTCGTCAGGGGGAATCTTTATAGCAATCAGCCCCAGCATTTT. Translation: CASSLVRGNLYSNQPQHF.

The chain carries TRBV5-6 and TRBJ1-2; 7 nucleotides agree with TRBD1. This CDR3 spans 16 amino acids. The J segment lost 1 base and the V segment lost 6 bases, leaving 12 bases of the junction unmatched. CDR1 is SGHDT and CDR2 is YYEEEE in the germline V gene. Here the CDR3 reads CASTKLGTALNYGYTF. The CDR3 region has the DNA TGTGCCAGCACCAAGCTAGGGACAGCCCTTAACTATGGCTACACCTTC. Using reference TRBV5-6 and TRBJ1-2 for the parts outside the CDR3, the full variable domain is DAGVTQSPTHLIKTRGQQVTLRCSPKSGHDTVSWYQQALGQGPQFIFQYYEEEERQRGNFPDRFSGHQFPNYSSELNVNALLLGDSALYLCASTKLGTALNYGYTFGSGTRLTVV.

The gene calls are TRBV4-1 and TRBJ2-5; a weak D match, TRBD1 (7 bases). The CDR3 consists of 18 residues. Germline V gene data show CDR1 as MGHRA and CDR2 as YSYEKL. Trimming shortened V by 0 bases and J by 7 bases, and 24 bases separated the two germline ends. DNA of the CDR3: TGCGCCAGCAGCCAAGAAGGAGGGGGCAGCTCCTACGTGGGGACCCAGTACTTC. It translates to CASSQEGGGSSYVGTQYF.

In its sample, this clone was seen a few times. This chain uses TRBV7-8 with TRBJ2-7; D possibly corresponds to TRBD1 (5 bases). The CDR3 sequence is 13 residues long. With 4 bases removed from V and 5 bases from J, the gap between germline ends came to 12 bases. Germline V gives CDR1 SGHVS, CDR2 FQNEAQ. CDR3 nucleotide sequence: TGTGCCAGCAGCTCCTCAGGGTTCCACGAGCAGTACTTC. It yields the protein CASSSSGFHEQYF.

The CDR3 protein is CASSPQRQGMMNTEAFF. DNA of the CDR3: TGTGCCAGCTCACCACAAAGACAGGGAATGATGAACACTGAAGCTTTCTTT. This chain connects TRBV18 to TRBJ1-1; 7 bases align to TRBD1. With V trimmed by 1 base and J by 0 bases, 8 bases remained unmatched. The germline gives CDR1 KGHSH, CDR2 LQKENI. The CDR3 contains 17 residues.

This clone was counted between two and nine times. The CDR3 sequence: CASSDSTGTDTQYF. Here the CDR3 DNA reads TGTGCCAGCAGTGACTCGACAGGGACAGATACGCAGTATTTT. This rearrangement joins TRBV6-4 to TRBJ2-3; 7 bases are shared with TRBD1. The V gene's germline CDR1 is MRHNA and CDR2 SNTAGT. Trimming cost V 0 bases and J 3 bases; bases outside gene matches: 0. The CDR3 length is 14 residues.

This clone was recorded once. The chain couples TRBV5-6 to TRBJ2-2, with 8 nucleotides matching TRBD1. The ends lost 4 bases at V and 7 bases at J; junction bases unmatched: 9. This CDR3 contains 15 residues. From germline, CDR1 is SGHDT and CDR2 YYEEEE. The CDR3 protein is CASSRGRGRGGELFF. CDR3 DNA sequence: TGTGCCAGCAGCCGTGGCAGGGGGCGCGGCGGGGAGCTGTTTTTT.

In its sample, this clone was seen once. The chain links TRBV2 to TRBJ2-3, with 10 bases aligning to TRBD2. V shed 10 bases, J shed 0 bases, and the junction held 7 bases outside the gene matches. The CDR3 runs to 15 residues. Germline assignment: CDR1 SNHLY and CDR2 FYNNEI. Here the CDR3 reads CANPRTSGSTDTQYF. CDR3 DNA: TGTGCCAACCCTCGGACTAGCGGCAGCACAGATACGCAGTATTTT.

The chain joins TRBV11-1 to TRBJ2-3; TRBD2 matches at 8 bases. This CDR3 spans 15 amino acids. V was clipped by 8 bases and J by 5 bases; unmatched bases: 12. CDR1 is SGHAT and CDR2 is FQDESV in the germline V gene (reference sequence). In nucleotides, the CDR3 is TGTGCCAGCTGTCGCACCACCGGGAGGGTAGATACGCAGTATTTT. Amino acid sequence: CASCRTTGRVDTQYF.

The chain uses TRBV19 and TRBJ1-1; no firm D call. V gave up 0 bases and J gave up 4 bases, with 15 bases separating them. This CDR3 is built from 16 residues. In germline, CDR1 is LNHDA, CDR2 SQIVND (reference sequence). Written as DNA, the CDR3 is TGTGCCAGTAGTATAGATCAATGGGGAGAGGGCACTGAAGCTTTCTTT. Encoded protein: CASSIDQWGEGTEAFF.

The chain uses TRBV15 and TRBJ2-1, with TRBD2 identical over 8 bases. CDR3 length: 17 residues. From germline, CDR1 is LNHNV and CDR2 YYDKDF (reference sequence). V lost 0 bases, J lost 3 bases, and 7 bases stayed unmatched. Here the CDR3 reads CATSRDALSGVYNEQFF. In nucleotides, the CDR3 is TGTGCCACCAGCAGAGATGCACTTAGCGGGGTCTACAATGAGCAGTTCTTC.

The chain has TRBV19 and TRBJ1-1; 12 nucleotides match TRBD1. With 4 bases clipped from V and 6 bases from J, the junction kept 12 bases outside the gene matches. The CDR3 consists of 17 residues. Germline values: CDR1 LNHDA, CDR2 SQIVND (reference sequence). CDR3 in DNA: TGTGCCAGTAGTAACGCACCCCGGGACAGGGGGCGAGCTGAAGCTTTCTTT. This translates into CASSNAPRDRGRAEAFF.

Only one count was recorded for this clone. This chain links TRBV6-4 with TRBJ2-7; TRBD2 matches 8 bases. Germline V CDR1 and CDR2: MRHNA, SNTAGT. Trimming cost V 4 bases and J 1 base; bases outside gene matches: 6. CDR3 length: 15 amino acids. The CDR3 reads CASSGNVAGSYEQYF. CDR3 sequence (DNA): TGTGCCAGCAGTGGTAATGTAGCGGGGTCCTACGAGCAGTACTTC.

V usage is TRBV9 and J usage is TRBJ1-1; tentatively, D is TRBD1 (5 bases). This CDR3 is built from 13 residues. Germline CDR1 reads SGDLS; CDR2 reads YYNGEE. The V end lost 4 bases, the J end lost 0 bases, and 7 bases lay between the germline ends. CDR3 sequence (DNA): TGTGCCAGCAGCCCAGGGTTGAACACTGAAGCTTTCTTT. Translation: CASSPGLNTEAFF.

V and J are TRBV19 and TRBJ1-2; TRBD1 agrees at 9 bases. The CDR3 contains 15 residues. CDR1 and CDR2 from the germline V gene are LNHDA and SQIVND (reference sequence). J was trimmed by 1 base and V by 7 bases; bases with no gene match: 7. CDR3 bases: TGTGCCAGTACCAGGACAGGGGAGGTTAACTATGGCTACACCTTC. Its translation is CASTRTGEVNYGYTF.

CDR3 sequence: CASSRTGGFNEQFF. As DNA, the CDR3 is TGTGCCAGCTCCCGCACCGGGGGGTTCAATGAGCAGTTCTTC. The chain combines TRBV18 with TRBJ2-1; 7 bases align to TRBD2. Germline V gives CDR1 KGHSH, CDR2 LQKENI. V lost 6 bases, J lost 6 bases, and 8 bases stayed unmatched. The CDR3 is 14 amino acids.

CDR3: CAISESPGGDYGYTF. The CDR3 DNA is TGTGCCATCAGTGAGTCTCCAGGGGGCGACTATGGCTACACCTTC. The rearrangement uses TRBV10-3 and TRBJ1-2; the match to TRBD1 covers 8 bases. CDR3 length: 15 amino acids. Germline assignment: CDR1 ENHRY and CDR2 SYGVKD. V was pared by 0 bases and J by 3 bases, with 3 bases of the junction left unmatched.